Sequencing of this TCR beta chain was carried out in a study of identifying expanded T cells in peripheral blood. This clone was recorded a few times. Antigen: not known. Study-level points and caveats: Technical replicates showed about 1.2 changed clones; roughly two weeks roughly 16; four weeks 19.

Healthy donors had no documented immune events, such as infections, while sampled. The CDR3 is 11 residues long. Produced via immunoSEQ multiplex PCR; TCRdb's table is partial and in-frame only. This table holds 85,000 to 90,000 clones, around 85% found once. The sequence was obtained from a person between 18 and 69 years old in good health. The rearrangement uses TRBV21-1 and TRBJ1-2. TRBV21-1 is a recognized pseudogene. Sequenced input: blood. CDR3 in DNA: TGTGCCAGCAGCAGGAGGGATGGCTACACCTTC. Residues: CASSRRDGYTF.